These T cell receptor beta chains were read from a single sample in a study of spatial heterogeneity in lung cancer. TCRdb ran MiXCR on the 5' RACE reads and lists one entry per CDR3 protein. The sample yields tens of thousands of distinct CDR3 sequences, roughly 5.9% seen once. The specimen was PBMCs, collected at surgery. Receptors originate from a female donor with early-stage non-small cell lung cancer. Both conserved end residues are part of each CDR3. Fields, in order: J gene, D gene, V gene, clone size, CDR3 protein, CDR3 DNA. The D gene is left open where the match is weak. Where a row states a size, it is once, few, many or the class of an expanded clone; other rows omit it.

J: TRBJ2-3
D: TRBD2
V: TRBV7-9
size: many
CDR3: CASSSLTSGGDTQYF
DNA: TGTGCCAGCAGCTCCCTGACTAGCGGGGGAGATACGCAGTATTTT

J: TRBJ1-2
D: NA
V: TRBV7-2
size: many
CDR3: CASGRGGTPYGYTF
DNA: TGTGCCAGCGGCAGAGGGGGGACACCCTATGGCTACACCTTC

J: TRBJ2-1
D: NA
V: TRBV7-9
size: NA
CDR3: CASSTGPLGGYNEQFF
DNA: TGTGCCAGCAGTACAGGGCCCTTAGGGGGTTACAATGAGCAGTTCTTC

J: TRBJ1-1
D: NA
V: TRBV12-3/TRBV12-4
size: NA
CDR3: CASSPYPQEGTEAFF
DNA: TGTGCCAGCAGTCCCTATCCCCAGGAGGGAACTGAAGCTTTCTTT

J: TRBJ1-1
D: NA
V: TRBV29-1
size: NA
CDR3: CSVESGGDGEAFF
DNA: TGCAGCGTTGAATCCGGGGGCGACGGTGAAGCTTTCTTT

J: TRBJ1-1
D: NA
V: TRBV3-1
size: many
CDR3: CASSQSSDTEAFF
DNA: TGTGCCAGCAGCCAATCGTCGGACACTGAAGCTTTCTTT

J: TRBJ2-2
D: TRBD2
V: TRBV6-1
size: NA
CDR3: CASFKGTSGTNTGKLFF
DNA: TGTGCCAGCTTCAAAGGCACTAGCGGGACAAACACCGGGAAGCTGTTTTTT

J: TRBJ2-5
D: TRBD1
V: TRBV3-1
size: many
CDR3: CASSQGQGAPQYF
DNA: TGTGCCAGCAGCCAAGGACAGGGAGCTCCCCAGTACTTC

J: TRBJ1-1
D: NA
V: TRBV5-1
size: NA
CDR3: CASSPRTRNTEAFF
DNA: TGCGCCAGCAGCCCCCGGACGAGGAACACTGAAGCTTTCTTT

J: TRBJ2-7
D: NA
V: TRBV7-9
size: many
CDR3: CASSLAGGLDEQYF
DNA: TGTGCCAGCAGCTTAGCGGGAGGTTTGGACGAGCAGTACTTC

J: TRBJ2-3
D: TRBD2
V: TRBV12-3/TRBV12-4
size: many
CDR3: CASSPGLAGGADTQYF
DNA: TGTGCCAGCAGCCCTGGACTAGCGGGAGGGGCAGATACGCAGTATTTT

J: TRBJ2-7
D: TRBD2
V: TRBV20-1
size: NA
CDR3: CSARDLEREREQYF
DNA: TGCAGTGCTAGAGATCTGGAGCGGGAGAGGGAGCAGTACTTC

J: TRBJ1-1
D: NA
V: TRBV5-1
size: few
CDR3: CASSFGAGDTEAFF
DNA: TGCGCCAGCAGCTTTGGGGCAGGGGATACTGAAGCTTTCTTT

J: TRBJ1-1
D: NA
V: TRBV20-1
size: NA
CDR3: CSALGRGWTEAFF
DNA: TGCAGTGCCCTGGGTCGGGGTTGGACTGAAGCTTTCTTT

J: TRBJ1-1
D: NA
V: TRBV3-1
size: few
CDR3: CASSQTRNTEAFF
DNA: TGTGCCAGCAGCCAAACACGGAACACTGAAGCTTTCTTT

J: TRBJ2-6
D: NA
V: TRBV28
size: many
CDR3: CASSPREGSSGANVLTF
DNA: TGTGCCAGCAGTCCCCGCGAAGGGAGCTCTGGGGCCAACGTCCTGACTTTC

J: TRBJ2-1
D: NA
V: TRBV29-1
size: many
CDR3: CSAVVSPPYNEQFF
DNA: TGCAGCGCTGTGGTTAGCCCCCCGTACAATGAGCAGTTCTTC

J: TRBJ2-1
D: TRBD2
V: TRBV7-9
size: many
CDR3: CASSPSGNEQFF
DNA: TGTGCCAGCAGCCCTAGCGGCAATGAGCAGTTCTTC

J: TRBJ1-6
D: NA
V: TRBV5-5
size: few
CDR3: CASSLEVNSPLHF
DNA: TGTGCCAGCAGCTTGGAGGTTAATTCACCCCTCCACTTT

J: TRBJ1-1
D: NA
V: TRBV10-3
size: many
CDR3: CAIGGGLNTEAFF
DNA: TGTGCCATCGGGGGCGGGCTGAACACTGAAGCTTTCTTT

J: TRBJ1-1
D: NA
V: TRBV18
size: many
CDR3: CASSPGGDTEAFF
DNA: TGTGCCAGCTCACCAGGGGGGGACACTGAAGCTTTCTTT

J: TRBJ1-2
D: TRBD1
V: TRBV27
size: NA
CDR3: CASSFWQGAGYTF
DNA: TGTGCCAGCAGTTTTTGGCAGGGGGCCGGCTACACCTTC

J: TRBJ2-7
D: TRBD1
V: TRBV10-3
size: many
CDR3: CAIKNPTGGEEQYF
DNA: TGTGCCATCAAGAACCCTACAGGGGGAGAAGAGCAGTACTTC

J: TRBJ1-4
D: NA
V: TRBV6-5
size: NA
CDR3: CASRTKQGHNEKLFF
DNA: TGTGCCAGCAGGACCAAACAGGGCCATAATGAAAAACTGTTTTTT

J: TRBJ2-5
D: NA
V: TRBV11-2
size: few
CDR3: CASGAVQETQYF
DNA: TGTGCCTCAGGGGCGGTTCAAGAGACCCAGTACTTC

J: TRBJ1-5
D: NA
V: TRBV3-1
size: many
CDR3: CASSQGSQPQHF
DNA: TGTGCCAGCAGCCAAGGAAGTCAGCCCCAGCATTTT

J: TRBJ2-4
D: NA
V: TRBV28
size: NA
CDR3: CASSAPRPKEIQYF
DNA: TGTGCCAGCAGCGCGCCCAGACCAAAAGAGATTCAGTACTTC

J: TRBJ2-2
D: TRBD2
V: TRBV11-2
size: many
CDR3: CASSFAGGNTGELFF
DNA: TGTGCCAGCAGCTTTGCGGGGGGGAACACCGGGGAGCTGTTTTTT

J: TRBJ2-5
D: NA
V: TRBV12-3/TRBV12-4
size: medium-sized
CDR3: CASSFLGIETQYF
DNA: TGTGCCAGCAGTTTTTTAGGGATAGAGACCCAGTACTTC

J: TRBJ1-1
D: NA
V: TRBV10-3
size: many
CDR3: CAISELVGDEAFF
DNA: TGTGCCATCAGTGAATTGGTTGGAGACGAAGCTTTCTTT

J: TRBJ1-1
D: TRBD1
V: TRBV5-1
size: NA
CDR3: CASSSGQDREAFF
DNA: TGCGCCAGCAGCTCAGGACAGGACCGAGAAGCTTTCTTT

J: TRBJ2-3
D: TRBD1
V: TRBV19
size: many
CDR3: CASSRGQGGSTDTQYF
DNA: TGTGCCAGTAGTAGGGGACAGGGGGGCAGCACAGATACGCAGTATTTT

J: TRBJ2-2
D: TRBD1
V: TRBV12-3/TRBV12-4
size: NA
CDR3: CASSTRDRVVGTGELFF
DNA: TGTGCCAGCAGTACCCGGGACAGGGTAGTGGGGACCGGGGAGCTGTTTTTT

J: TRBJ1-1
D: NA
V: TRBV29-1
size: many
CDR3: CSVADGLMNTEAFF
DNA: TGCAGCGTCGCGGACGGACTGATGAACACTGAAGCTTTCTTT

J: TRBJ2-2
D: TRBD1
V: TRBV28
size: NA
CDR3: CASSWLQGAGGELFF
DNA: TGTGCCAGCAGTTGGTTACAGGGGGCCGGCGGGGAGCTGTTTTTT

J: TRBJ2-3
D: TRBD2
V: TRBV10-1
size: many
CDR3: CASGTSGMPTQYF
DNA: TGCGCCAGCGGGACTAGCGGGATGCCAACGCAGTATTTT

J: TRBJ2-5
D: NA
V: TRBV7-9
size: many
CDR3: CASSFDIGGRYQETQYF
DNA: TGTGCCAGCAGCTTCGATATCGGGGGGCGGTACCAAGAGACCCAGTACTTC

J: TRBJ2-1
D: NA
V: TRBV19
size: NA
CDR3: CASSITGPEQFF
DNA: TGTGCCAGTAGTATAACAGGGCCTGAGCAGTTCTTC

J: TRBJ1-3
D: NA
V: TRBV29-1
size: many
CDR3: CSAGEVPGNTIYF
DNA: TGCAGCGCCGGGGAGGTCCCTGGAAACACCATATATTTT

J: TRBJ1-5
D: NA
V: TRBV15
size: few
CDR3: CATSRGPASSNQPQHF
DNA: TGTGCCACCAGCAGAGGCCCAGCTTCTAGCAATCAGCCCCAGCATTTT

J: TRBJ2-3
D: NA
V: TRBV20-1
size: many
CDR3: CSAPPTSTDTQYF
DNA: TGCAGTGCGCCTCCGACTAGCACAGATACGCAGTATTTT

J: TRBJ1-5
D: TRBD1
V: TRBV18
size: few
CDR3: CASSPGQNNQPQHF
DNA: TGTGCCAGCTCCCCGGGACAGAATAACCAGCCCCAGCATTTT

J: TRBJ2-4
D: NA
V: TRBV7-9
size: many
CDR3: CASSLVANPNIQYF
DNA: TGTGCCAGCAGCTTAGTAGCCAATCCGAACATTCAGTACTTC

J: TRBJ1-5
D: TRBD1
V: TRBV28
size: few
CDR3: CASLGQGDQPQHF
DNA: TGTGCCAGCCTCGGACAGGGCGATCAGCCCCAGCATTTT

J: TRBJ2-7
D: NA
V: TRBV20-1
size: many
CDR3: CSASSDSYEQYF
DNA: TGCAGTGCTAGTTCAGACTCCTACGAGCAGTACTTC

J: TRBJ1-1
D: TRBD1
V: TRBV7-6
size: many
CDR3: CASSVGQGDTEAFF
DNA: TGTGCCAGCAGTGTGGGACAGGGGGACACTGAAGCTTTCTTT

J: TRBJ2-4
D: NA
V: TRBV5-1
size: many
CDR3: CASSLDSPTKNIQYF
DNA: TGCGCCAGCAGCTTGGACAGTCCAACCAAAAACATTCAGTACTTC

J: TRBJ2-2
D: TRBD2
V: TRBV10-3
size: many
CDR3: CAISEGLAGVNTGELFF
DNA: TGTGCCATCAGTGAGGGACTAGCGGGAGTGAACACCGGGGAGCTGTTTTTT

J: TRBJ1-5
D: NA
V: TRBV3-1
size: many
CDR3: CASSHEGDNQPQHF
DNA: TGTGCCAGCAGCCATGAAGGAGACAATCAGCCCCAGCATTTT

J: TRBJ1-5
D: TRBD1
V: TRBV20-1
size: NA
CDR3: CSARDASGGNQPQHF
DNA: TGCAGTGCTAGAGATGCATCAGGGGGGAATCAGCCCCAGCATTTT

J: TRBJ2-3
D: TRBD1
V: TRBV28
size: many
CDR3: CASSRQGTLTDTQYF
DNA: TGTGCCAGCAGTCGACAGGGTACCCTCACAGATACGCAGTATTTT

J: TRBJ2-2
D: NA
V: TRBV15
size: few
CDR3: CATSRDPTPTTGELFF
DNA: TGTGCCACCAGCAGAGATCCTACCCCGACAACTGGGGAGCTGTTTTTT

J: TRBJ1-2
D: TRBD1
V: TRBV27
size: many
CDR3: CASSYGQGRYTF
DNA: TGTGCCAGCAGTTATGGACAGGGCCGCTACACCTTC

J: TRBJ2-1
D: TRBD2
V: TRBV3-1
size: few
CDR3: CASSQDPTSGEQFF
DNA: TGTGCCAGCAGCCAAGATCCAACTAGCGGTGAGCAGTTCTTC

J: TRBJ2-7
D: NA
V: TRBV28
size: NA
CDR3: CASSSFSGGAYEQYF
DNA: TGTGCCAGCAGTTCCTTTAGCGGAGGAGCTTACGAGCAGTACTTC

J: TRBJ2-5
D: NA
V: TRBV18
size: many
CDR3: CASSLRQIETQYF
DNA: TGTGCCAGCTCACTTCGACAGATTGAGACCCAGTACTTC

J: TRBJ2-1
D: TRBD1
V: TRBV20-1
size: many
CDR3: CSARDLDRVEYEQFF
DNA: TGCAGTGCTAGAGATTTGGACAGGGTAGAATATGAGCAGTTCTTC

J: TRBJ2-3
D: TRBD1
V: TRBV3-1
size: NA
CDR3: CASSQEGQGSTDTQYF
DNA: TGTGCCAGCAGCCAAGAAGGACAGGGGAGCACAGATACGCAGTATTTT

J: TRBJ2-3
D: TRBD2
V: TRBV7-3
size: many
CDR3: CASSSGLGGRDTQYF
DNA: TGTGCCAGCAGCTCCGGACTAGGAGGTCGTGATACGCAGTATTTT